Below, 8 T cell receptor beta chains from the same sample are listed, as sequenced in a study of long-term antiretroviral therapy in people with HIV. At survey level, the immunoSEQ assay was run in its v3.0 version. Assay used: immunoSEQ multiplex PCR; TCRdb lists only in-frame clones, some missing. Found here are 20,000 or so clones, 80% to 90% of them singletons; the top ten hold 18%. The sequencing used unsorted PBMCs, collected 0.6 years after starting antiretroviral therapy. Every receptor here comes from a woman aged 18 to 35 with HIV.

The chain has TRBV2 and TRBJ1-1, with D possibly TRBD1 on 5 matching bases. The CDR3 spans 14 residues. From germline, CDR1 is SNHLY and CDR2 FYNNEI. Trimming left V 7 bases short and J 5 bases short, with 17 bases between. CDR3 region: CASIIREGSTEAFF. In nucleotides, the CDR3 is TGTGCCAGCATAATCAGGGAGGGAAGTACTGAAGCTTTCTTT.

The gene calls are TRBV4-3 and TRBJ2-5; D is unresolved. V dropped 0 bases and J dropped 5 bases, with 7 bases sitting between them. The germline V gene has CDR1 LGHNA and CDR2 YSLEER. There are 13 residues in the CDR3. The CDR3, as DNA: TGCGCCAGCAGCCAAGATTGGGCCGAGACCCAGTACTTC. It specifies CASSQDWAETQYF.

The chain has TRBV6-5 and TRBJ2-4; 8 bases match TRBD2. Germline V gives CDR1 MNHEY, CDR2 SVGAGI. CDR3 length: 14 residues. With V trimmed by 4 bases and J by 6 bases, 5 bases remained unmatched. This CDR3 reads CASSLAGRGNIQYF. DNA for the CDR3: TGTGCCAGCAGTTTAGCGGGAAGGGGAAACATTCAGTACTTC.

This clone was seen only a few times. The chain carries TRBV5-5 and TRBJ1-1, with 7 bases lining up with TRBD1. This CDR3 contains 14 residues. Germline V lookup: CDR1 SGHKS, CDR2 YYEKEE (reference sequence). J lost 5 bases, V lost 2 bases, and 6 bases had no gene match. The chain's CDR3 is CASSFHRGDTEAFF. CDR3 sequence (DNA): TGTGCCAGCAGCTTCCACAGGGGTGATACTGAAGCTTTCTTT. The full variable domain, its missing parts supplied by reference TRBV5-5 and TRBJ1-1, is DAGVTQSPTHLIKTRGQQVTLRCSPISGHKSVSWYQQVLGQGPQFIFQYYEKEERGRGNFPDRFSARQFPNYSSELNVNALLLGDSALYLCASSFHRGDTEAFFGQGTRLTVV.

The CDR3 region is CASSIGGTELVPQHF. CDR3 sequence (DNA): TGTGCCAGTAGTATAGGGGGGACAGAGCTTGTGCCCCAGCATTTT. The chain uses TRBV19 and TRBJ1-5; TRBD1 matches 7 bases. The CDR3 length is 15 residues. Germline CDR1 is LNHDA and CDR2 is SQIVND (reference sequence). V lost 1 base to trimming and J lost 9 bases; unmatched junction nucleotides: 9.

The chain has TRBV13 and TRBJ2-7, with no clear D. Trimming cost V 3 bases and J 6 bases, with 9 bases left between them. This CDR3 contains 12 residues. The germline gives CDR1 PRHDT, CDR2 FYEKMQ (reference sequence). CDR3 protein: CASSFFSGEQYF. CDR3 sequence (DNA): TGTGCCAGCAGCTTTTTTAGTGGCGAGCAGTACTTC.

This chain uses TRBV4-2 with TRBJ1-1; 8 nucleotides line up with TRBD1. CDR1 LGHNA and CDR2 YNFKEQ come from the germline V gene. This CDR3 contains 15 residues. The V and J ends lost 0 bases and 11 bases, in that order; junction bases with no gene match: 11. The CDR3 is CASSQDTRQGAGAFF. CDR3 DNA sequence: TGTGCCAGCAGCCAAGATACGCGGCAGGGGGCTGGCGCTTTCTTT.

The chain is built from TRBV5-1 and TRBJ2-7, with TRBD2 as a possible D gene (5 bases). Germline lookup yields CDR1 SGHRS and CDR2 YFSETQ. This CDR3 is 15 amino acids long. V lost 4 bases to trimming and J lost 6 bases, with 20 bases between them. The CDR3 spells CASSNGYGGPGEQYF. The CDR3 DNA is TGCGCCAGCAGCAACGGGTACGGAGGACCGGGCGAGCAGTACTTC.